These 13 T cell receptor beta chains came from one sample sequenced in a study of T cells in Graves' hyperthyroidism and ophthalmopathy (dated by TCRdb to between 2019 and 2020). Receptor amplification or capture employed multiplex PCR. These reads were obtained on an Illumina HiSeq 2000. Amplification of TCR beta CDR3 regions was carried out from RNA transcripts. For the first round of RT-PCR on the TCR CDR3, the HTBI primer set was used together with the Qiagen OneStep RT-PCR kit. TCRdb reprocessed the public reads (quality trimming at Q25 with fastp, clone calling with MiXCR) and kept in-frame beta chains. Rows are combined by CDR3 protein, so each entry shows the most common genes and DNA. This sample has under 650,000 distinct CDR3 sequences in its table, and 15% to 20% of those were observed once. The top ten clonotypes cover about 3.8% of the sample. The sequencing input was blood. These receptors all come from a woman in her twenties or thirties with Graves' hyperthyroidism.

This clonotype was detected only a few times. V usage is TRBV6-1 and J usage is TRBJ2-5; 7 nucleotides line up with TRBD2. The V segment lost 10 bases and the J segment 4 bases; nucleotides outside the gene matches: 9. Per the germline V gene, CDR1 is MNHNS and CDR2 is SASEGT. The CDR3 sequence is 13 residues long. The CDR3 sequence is CANTRRGSETQYF. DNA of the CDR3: TGTGCCAACACCCGGCGGGGGTCAGAGACCCAGTACTTC.

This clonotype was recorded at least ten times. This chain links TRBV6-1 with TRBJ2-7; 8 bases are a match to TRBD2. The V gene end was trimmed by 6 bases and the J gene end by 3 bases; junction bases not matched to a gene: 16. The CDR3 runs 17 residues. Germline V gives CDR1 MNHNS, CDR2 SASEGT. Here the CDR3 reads CASSPQVSGDYLYEQYF. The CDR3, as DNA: TGTGCCAGCAGCCCCCAAGTTAGCGGGGACTACCTCTACGAGCAGTACTTC.

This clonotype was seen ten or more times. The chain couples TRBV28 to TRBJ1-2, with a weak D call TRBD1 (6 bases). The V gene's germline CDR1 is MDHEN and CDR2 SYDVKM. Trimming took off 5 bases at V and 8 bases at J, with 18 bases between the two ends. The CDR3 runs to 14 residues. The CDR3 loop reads CASSTTGQWRGYTF. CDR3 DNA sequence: TGTGCCAGCAGTACTACAGGGCAATGGCGAGGCTACACCTTC.

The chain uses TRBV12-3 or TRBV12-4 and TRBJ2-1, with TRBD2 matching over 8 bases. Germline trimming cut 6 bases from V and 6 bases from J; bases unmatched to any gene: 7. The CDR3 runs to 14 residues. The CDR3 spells CASRRSGRLNEQFF. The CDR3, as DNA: TGTGCCAGCAGGCGAAGCGGGAGACTCAATGAGCAGTTCTTC.

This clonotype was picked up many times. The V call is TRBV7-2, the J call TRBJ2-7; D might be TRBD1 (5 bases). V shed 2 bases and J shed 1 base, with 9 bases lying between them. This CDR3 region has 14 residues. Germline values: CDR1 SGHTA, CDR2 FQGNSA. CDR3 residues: CASSLRGHSYEQYF. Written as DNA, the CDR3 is TGTGCCAGCAGCTTAAGGGGCCATTCCTACGAGCAGTACTTC.

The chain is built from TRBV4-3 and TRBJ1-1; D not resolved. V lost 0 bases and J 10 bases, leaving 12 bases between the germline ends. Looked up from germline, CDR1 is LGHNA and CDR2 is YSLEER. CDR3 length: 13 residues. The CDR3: CASSQDWGPGAFF. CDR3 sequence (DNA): TGCGCCAGCAGCCAAGATTGGGGTCCGGGAGCTTTCTTT.

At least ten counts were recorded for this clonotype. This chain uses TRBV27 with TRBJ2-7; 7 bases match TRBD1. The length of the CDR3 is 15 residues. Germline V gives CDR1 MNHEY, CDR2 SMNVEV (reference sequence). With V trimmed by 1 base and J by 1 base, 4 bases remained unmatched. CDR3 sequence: CASSLLQGSSYEQYF. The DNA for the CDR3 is TGTGCCAGCAGTTTATTACAGGGGAGTTCCTACGAGCAGTACTTC.

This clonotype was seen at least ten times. In DNA form, the CDR3 reads TGTGCCAGCAGCCCGCGGACCCTGTACAATGAGCAGTTCTTC. Protein sequence: CASSPRTLYNEQFF. V is TRBV13 and J is TRBJ2-1; D is unresolved. The CDR3 has 14 residues. From germline, CDR1 is PRHDT and CDR2 FYEKMQ (reference sequence). Between the trimmed V and J ends, which lost 5 bases and 4 bases, there was a span of 12 bases.

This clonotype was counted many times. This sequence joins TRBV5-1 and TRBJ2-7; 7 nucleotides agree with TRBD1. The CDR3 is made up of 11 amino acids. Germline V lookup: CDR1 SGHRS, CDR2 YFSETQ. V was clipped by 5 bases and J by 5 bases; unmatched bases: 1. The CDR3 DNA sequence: TGCGCCAGCAGGGGACAGAACGAGCAGTACTTC. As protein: CASRGQNEQYF.

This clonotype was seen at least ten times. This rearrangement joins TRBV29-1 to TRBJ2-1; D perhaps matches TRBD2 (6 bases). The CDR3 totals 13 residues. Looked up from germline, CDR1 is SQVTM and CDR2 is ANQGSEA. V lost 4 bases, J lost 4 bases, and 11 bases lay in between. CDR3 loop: CSVVRGLYNEQFF. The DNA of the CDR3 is TGCAGCGTTGTTCGGGGACTTTACAATGAGCAGTTCTTC.

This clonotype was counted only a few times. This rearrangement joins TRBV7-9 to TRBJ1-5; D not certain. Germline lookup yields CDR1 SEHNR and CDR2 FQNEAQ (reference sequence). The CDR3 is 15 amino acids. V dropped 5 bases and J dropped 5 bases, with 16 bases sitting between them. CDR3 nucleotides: TGTGCCAGCAGCGCGGGGATCTATTTTGATCAGCCCCAGCATTTT. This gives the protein CASSAGIYFDQPQHF.

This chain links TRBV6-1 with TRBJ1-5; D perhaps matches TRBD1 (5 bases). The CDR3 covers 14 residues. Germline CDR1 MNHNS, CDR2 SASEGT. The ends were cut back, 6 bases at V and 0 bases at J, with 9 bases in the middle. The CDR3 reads CASRLDNSNQPQHF. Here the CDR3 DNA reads TGTGCCAGCAGGCTGGACAATAGCAATCAGCCCCAGCATTTT.

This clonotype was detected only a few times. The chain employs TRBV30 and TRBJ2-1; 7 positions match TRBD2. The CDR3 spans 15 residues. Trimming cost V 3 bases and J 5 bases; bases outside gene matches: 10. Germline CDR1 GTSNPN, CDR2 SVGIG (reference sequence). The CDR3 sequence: CAWSELASHDNEQFF. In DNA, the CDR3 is TGTGCCTGGAGCGAACTAGCGTCCCATGACAATGAGCAGTTCTTC. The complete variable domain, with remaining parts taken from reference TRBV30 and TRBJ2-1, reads SQTIHQWPATLVQPVGSPLSLECTVEGTSNPNLYWYRQAAGRGLQLLFYSVGIGQISSEVPQNLSASRPQDRQFILSSKKLLLSDSGFYLCAWSELASHDNEQFFGPGTRLTVL.